Below, 11 T cell receptor beta chains from the same sample are listed, as sequenced in a study of T cells in Graves' hyperthyroidism and ophthalmopathy. Authors of the study amplified TCR beta CDR3 regions from RNA transcripts. Primed by the HTBI set, a first-round RT-PCR was run on the TCR CDR3. TCRdb called the multiplex PCR reads again in MiXCR, with one record for every CDR3 protein. The top ten hold about 9.3% of the sample, which has approximately 28,000 distinct CDR3 sequences, less than 45% seen once. Sequencing input: blood. These receptors all come from a woman in her thirties with Graves' hyperthyroidism.

This clonotype was recorded many times. The V gene is TRBV12-3 or TRBV12-4, the J gene TRBJ1-1, with D unresolved. V lost 1 base, J lost 4 bases, and 7 bases lay in between. This CDR3 has 13 amino acids. The CDR3 is CASSLGLSTEAFF. The CDR3 nucleotides read TGTGCCAGCAGTTTAGGGTTGAGCACTGAAGCTTTCTTT.

This clonotype showed up many times. CDR3 residues: CASSYSGELFF. CDR3 DNA sequence: TGTGCCAGCAGCTATTCCGGGGAGCTGTTTTTT. The V gene is TRBV12-3 or TRBV12-4, the J gene TRBJ2-2; the D is unclear. The length of the CDR3 is 11 residues. The ends were cut back, 6 bases at V and 6 bases at J, with 5 bases in the middle.

This clonotype counts as medium-sized. The chain couples TRBV15 to TRBJ2-1, with D uncertain. Germline lookup yields CDR1 LNHNV and CDR2 YYDKDF (reference sequence). V was cut by 4 bases and J by 5 bases, with 12 bases left in between. This CDR3 region has 14 residues. The CDR3 sequence: CATSTRRFDNEQFF. In nucleotides, the CDR3 is TGTGCCACCAGCACCAGGCGCTTTGACAATGAGCAGTTCTTC.

This clonotype has more than one count but fewer than ten. The V call is TRBV9, the J call TRBJ1-6; 7 bases are shared with TRBD1. With 7 bases clipped from V and 7 bases from J, the junction kept 11 bases outside the gene matches. This CDR3 is built from 15 residues. Germline V gene lookup returns CDR1 SGDLS and CDR2 YYNGEE. The CDR3 bases are TGTGCCAGCGGGCGGACAGGTTCGGCGAATTCACCCCTCCACTTT. Translating gives CASGRTGSANSPLHF.

The V and J genes are TRBV7-3 and TRBJ2-1, with a tentative D call TRBD2 (6 bases). Germline CDR1 SGHTA, CDR2 FQGTGA. The germline V and J ends were trimmed by 5 bases and 7 bases, with 21 bases remaining between them. The length of the CDR3 is 16 residues. The CDR3 region has the DNA TGTGCCAGCAGCCCTTCCGGGACTCTGCCATATAATGAGCAGTTCTTC. Its translation: CASSPSGTLPYNEQFF.

This clonotype was observed at least ten times. The chain recombines TRBV3-1 with TRBJ2-2; the match to TRBD2 covers 7 bases. Germline CDR1 is LGHDT and CDR2 is YNNKEL (reference sequence). After removal of 0 bases from V and 4 bases from J, the junction contained 2 bases not matched to a gene. The CDR3 totals 15 residues. The CDR3 loop reads CASSQDGGITGELFF. The DNA for the CDR3 is TGTGCCAGCAGCCAAGACGGGGGGATCACCGGGGAGCTGTTTTTT.

This clonotype was counted many times. V and J are TRBV20-1 and TRBJ1-5; D call uncertain. V was clipped by 6 bases and J by 2 bases, with 14 bases between them. Germline V gives CDR1 DFQATT, CDR2 SNEGSKA (reference sequence). This CDR3 region has 14 residues. As DNA, the CDR3 is TGCAGTGCCAACTCGGCCGGGGGCAATCAGCCCCAGCATTTT. It translates to CSANSAGGNQPQHF.

This clonotype was seen many times. The chain couples TRBV5-4 to TRBJ2-7, with D possibly matching TRBD2 (6 bases). The CDR3 loop spans 16 amino acids. V was clipped by 3 bases and J by 4 bases, with 20 bases between them. From germline, CDR1 is SGHNT and CDR2 YYREEE (reference sequence). For the CDR3, the DNA is TGTGCCAGCAGCTGGGGAGGTAGTTCTCAACCTTACGAGCAGTACTTC. The encoded protein is CASSWGGSSQPYEQYF.

J is TRBJ2-1 and V is TRBV12-3 or TRBV12-4; D gene uncertain. V dropped 3 bases and J dropped 4 bases, with 7 bases sitting between them. There are 13 residues in the CDR3. In DNA form, the CDR3 reads TGTGCCAGCAGTTTGCCCGCGTACAATGAGCAGTTCTTC. Amino acid sequence: CASSLPAYNEQFF.

This clonotype was observed many times. An end of the junction does not agree with germline; a read error may underlie this. The gene calls are TRBV28 and TRBJ2-7; D may be TRBD1 (5 bases). Germline CDR1 and CDR2: MDHEN and SYDVKM. The CDR3 is 14 residues long. CDR3 nucleotide sequence: TGTGCCACCAGTAGGACCCGACAGACCTACGAGCAGTACTTC. It translates to CATSRTRQTYEQYF.

The chain uses TRBV29-1 and TRBJ1-5; no clear D gene. Deletions cut 4 bases from V and 8 bases from J, with 15 bases between. Germline V gene sequence: CDR1 SQVTM, CDR2 ANQGSEA. The CDR3 has 13 residues. The chain's CDR3 is CSVGVALGEPQHF. CDR3 bases: TGCAGCGTTGGTGTAGCGCTTGGAGAGCCCCAGCATTTT.